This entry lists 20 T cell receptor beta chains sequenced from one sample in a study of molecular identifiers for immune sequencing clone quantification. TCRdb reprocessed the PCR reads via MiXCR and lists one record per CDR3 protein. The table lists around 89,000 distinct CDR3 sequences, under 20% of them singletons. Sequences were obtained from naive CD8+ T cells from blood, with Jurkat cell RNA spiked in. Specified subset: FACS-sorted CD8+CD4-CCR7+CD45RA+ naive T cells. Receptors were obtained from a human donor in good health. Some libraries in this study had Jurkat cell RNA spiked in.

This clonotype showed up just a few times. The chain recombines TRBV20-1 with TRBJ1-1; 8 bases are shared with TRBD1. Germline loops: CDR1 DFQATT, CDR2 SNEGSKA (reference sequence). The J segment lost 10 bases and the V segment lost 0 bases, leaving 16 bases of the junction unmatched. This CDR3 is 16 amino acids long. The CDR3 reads CSARDQAGGYYQGAFF. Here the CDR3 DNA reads TGCAGTGCTAGAGATCAGGCAGGGGGCTATTATCAAGGAGCTTTCTTT.

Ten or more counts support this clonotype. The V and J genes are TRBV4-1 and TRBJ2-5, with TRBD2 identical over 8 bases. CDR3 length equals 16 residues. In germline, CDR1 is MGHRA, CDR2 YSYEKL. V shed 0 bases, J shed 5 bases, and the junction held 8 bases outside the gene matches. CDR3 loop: CASSQEGVREGETQYF. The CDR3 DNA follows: TGCGCCAGCAGCCAAGAGGGGGTTCGGGAGGGGGAGACCCAGTACTTC.

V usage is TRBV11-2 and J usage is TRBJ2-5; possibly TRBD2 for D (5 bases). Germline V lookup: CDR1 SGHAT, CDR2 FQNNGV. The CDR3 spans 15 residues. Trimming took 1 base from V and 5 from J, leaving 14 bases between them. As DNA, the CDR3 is TGTGCCAGCAGCTTAGGTTCTAGCCTTGGGGAGACCCAGTACTTC. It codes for CASSLGSSLGETQYF.

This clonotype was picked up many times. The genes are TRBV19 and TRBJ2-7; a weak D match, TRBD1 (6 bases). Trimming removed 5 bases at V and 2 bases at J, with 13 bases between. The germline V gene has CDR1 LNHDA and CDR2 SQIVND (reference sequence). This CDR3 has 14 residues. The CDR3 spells CASSPTTGAYEQYF. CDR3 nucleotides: TGTGCCAGTAGTCCGACGACAGGCGCCTACGAGCAGTACTTC.

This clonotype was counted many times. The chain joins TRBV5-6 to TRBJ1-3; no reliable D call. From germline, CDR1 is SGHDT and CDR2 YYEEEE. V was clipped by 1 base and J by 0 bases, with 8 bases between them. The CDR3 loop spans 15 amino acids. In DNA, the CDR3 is TGTGCCAGCAGCTTGTACGGGATCTCTGGAAACACCATATATTTT. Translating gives CASSLYGISGNTIYF. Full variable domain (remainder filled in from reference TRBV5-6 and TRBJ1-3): DAGVTQSPTHLIKTRGQQVTLRCSPKSGHDTVSWYQQALGQGPQFIFQYYEEEERQRGNFPDRFSGHQFPNYSSELNVNALLLGDSALYLCASSLYGISGNTIYFGEGSWLTVV.

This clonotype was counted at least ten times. Here the CDR3 reads CASSLGVGNNEQFF. The DNA of the CDR3 is TGTGCCAGCAGCTTAGGGGTAGGCAACAATGAGCAGTTCTTC. The chain uses TRBV7-9 and TRBJ2-1; D gene ambiguous. The CDR3 extends over 14 amino acids. Trimming shortened V by 1 base and J by 5 bases, and 9 bases separated the two germline ends. Looked up from germline, CDR1 is SEHNR and CDR2 is FQNEAQ (reference sequence).

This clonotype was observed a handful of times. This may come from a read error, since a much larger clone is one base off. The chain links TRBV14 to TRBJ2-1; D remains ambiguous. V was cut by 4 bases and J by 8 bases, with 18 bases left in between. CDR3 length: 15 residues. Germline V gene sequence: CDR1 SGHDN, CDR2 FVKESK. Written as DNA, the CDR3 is TGTGCCAGCAGCCTGCCCAGGCCCAAAAGGGATGAGCAGTTCTTC. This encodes CASSLPRPKRDEQFF.

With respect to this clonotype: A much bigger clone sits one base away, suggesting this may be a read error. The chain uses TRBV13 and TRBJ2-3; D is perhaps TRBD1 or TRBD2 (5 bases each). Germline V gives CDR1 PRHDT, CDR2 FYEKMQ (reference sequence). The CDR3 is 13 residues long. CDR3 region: CASRWGSTDAQYF. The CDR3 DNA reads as TGTGCCAGCAGATGGGGGAGCACAGATGCGCAGTATTTT.

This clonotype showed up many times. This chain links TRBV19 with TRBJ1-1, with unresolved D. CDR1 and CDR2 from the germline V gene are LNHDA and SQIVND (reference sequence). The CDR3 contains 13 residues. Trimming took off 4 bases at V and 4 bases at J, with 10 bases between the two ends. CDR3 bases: TGTGCCAGTAGTACGGTACCTCCCACTGAAGCTTTCTTT. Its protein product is CASSTVPPTEAFF.

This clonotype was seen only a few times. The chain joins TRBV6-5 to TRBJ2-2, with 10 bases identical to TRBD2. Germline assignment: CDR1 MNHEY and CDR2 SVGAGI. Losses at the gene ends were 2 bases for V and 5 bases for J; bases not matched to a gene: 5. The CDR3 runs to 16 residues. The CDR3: CASSYQPSGGTGELFF. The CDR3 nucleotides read TGTGCCAGCAGTTACCAACCTAGCGGGGGAACCGGGGAGCTGTTTTTT.

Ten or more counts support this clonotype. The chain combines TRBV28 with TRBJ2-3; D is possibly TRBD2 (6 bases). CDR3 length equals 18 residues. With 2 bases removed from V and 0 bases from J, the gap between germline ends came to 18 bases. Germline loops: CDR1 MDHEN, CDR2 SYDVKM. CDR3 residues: CASSLDHDSGTSTDTQYF. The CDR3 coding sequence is TGTGCCAGCAGTTTAGACCACGATTCCGGGACTAGCACAGATACGCAGTATTTT.

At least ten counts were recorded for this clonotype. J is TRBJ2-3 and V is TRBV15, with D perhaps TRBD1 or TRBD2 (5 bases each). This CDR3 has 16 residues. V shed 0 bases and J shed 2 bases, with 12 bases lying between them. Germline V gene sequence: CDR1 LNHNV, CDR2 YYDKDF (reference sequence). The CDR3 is CATSRERDGPTDTQYF. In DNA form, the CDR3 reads TGTGCCACCAGCAGAGAAAGGGACGGCCCCACAGATACGCAGTATTTT.

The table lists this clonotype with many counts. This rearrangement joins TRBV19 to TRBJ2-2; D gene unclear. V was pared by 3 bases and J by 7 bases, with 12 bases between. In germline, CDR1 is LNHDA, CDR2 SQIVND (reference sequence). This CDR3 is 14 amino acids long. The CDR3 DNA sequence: TGTGCCAGTAGTATCAGGAGCCTTAGCGGGGAGCTGTTTTTT. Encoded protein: CASSIRSLSGELFF.

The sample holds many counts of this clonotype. In DNA form, the CDR3 reads TGTGCCAGCCGGGACAGAGAGAACACTGAAGCTTTCTTT. This gives the protein CASRDRENTEAFF. The chain has TRBV2 and TRBJ1-1; 7 bases align to TRBD1. Germline V gene lookup returns CDR1 SNHLY and CDR2 FYNNEI. V lost 8 bases to trimming and J lost 1 base; unmatched junction nucleotides: 4. This CDR3 is built from 13 residues.

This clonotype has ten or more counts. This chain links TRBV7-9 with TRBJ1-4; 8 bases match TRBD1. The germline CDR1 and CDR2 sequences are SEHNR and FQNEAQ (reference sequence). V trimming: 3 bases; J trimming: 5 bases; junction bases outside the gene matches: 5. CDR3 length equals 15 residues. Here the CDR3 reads CASSFGGQGNEKLFF. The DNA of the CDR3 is TGTGCCAGCAGCTTCGGTGGACAGGGAAATGAAAAACTGTTTTTT.

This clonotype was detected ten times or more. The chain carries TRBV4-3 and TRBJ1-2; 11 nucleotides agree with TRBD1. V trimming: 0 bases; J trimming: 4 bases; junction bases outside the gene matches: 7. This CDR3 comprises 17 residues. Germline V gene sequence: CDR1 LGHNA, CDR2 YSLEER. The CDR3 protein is CASSQDIRTGGSYGYTF. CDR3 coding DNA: TGCGCCAGCAGCCAAGACATTAGGACAGGGGGCAGCTATGGCTACACCTTC.

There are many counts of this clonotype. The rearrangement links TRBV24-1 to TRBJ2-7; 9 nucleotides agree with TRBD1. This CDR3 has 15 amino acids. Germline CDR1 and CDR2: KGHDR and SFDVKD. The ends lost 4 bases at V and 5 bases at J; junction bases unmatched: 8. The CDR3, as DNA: TGTGCCACCAGTGACGAGGGACAGGGTCCCGACGAGCAGTACTTC. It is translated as CATSDEGQGPDEQYF.

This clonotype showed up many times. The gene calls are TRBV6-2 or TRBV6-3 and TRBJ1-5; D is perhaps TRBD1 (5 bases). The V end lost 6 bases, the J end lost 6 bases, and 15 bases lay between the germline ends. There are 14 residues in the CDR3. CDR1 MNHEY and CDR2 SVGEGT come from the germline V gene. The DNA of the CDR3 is TGTGCCAGCAGGACTGGGGGGGGGATTCAGCCCCAGCATTTT. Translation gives CASRTGGGIQPQHF.

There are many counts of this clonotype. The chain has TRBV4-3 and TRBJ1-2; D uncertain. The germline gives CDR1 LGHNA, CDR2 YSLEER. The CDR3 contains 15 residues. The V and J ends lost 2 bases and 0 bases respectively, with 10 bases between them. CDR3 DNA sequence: TGCGCCAGCAGCCAATCCGCTCTAGCTAACTATGGCTACACCTTC. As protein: CASSQSALANYGYTF.

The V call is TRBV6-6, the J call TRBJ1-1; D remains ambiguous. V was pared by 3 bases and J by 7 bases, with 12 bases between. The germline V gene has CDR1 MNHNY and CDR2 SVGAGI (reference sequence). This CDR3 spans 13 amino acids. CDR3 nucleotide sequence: TGTGCCAGCAGTTATTCTGGGGTAGGTGAAGCTTTCTTT. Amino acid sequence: CASSYSGVGEAFF.